Below, 23 T cell receptor beta chains from the same sample are listed, as sequenced in a study of T-cell memory formation after mild COVID-19. TCRdb processed the 5' RACE reads anew with MiXCR; each CDR3 protein has one entry. The repertoire holds 400,000 or so distinct CDR3 sequences, with roughly 21% as singletons. Sequenced input: PBMCs or a T cell subset sorted from them (not recorded which). The receptor set was obtained from an adult woman who had mild COVID-19 (a few samples of this study predate the infection). Cell type and time point are not known.

The chain joins TRBV4-1 to TRBJ2-7; D possibly matches TRBD1 or TRBD2 (5 bases each). Per the germline V gene, CDR1 is MGHRA and CDR2 is YSYEKL. V dropped 4 bases and J dropped 5 bases, with 24 bases sitting between them. The CDR3 covers 17 residues. The DNA of the CDR3 is TGCGCCAGCAGCCGAGCTCCCGGGGACCCTGGAAGTAACGAGCAGTACTTC. This translates into CASSRAPGDPGSNEQYF.

This chain links TRBV5-1 with TRBJ1-2; D call uncertain. Germline CDR1 SGHRS, CDR2 YFSETQ. V was clipped by 0 bases and J by 1 base, with 13 bases between them. The CDR3 sequence is 16 residues long. The CDR3 DNA reads as TGCGCCAGCAGCTTGGATTTAGCCGGAGGTAACTATGGCTACACCTTC. This encodes CASSLDLAGGNYGYTF. Full variable domain (remainder filled in from reference TRBV5-1 and TRBJ1-2): KAGVTQTPRYLIKTRGQQVTLSCSPISGHRSVSWYQQTPGQGLQFLFEYFSETQRNKGNFPGRFSGRQFSNSRSEMNVSTLELGDSALYLCASSLDLAGGNYGYTFGSGTRLTVV.

This sequence joins TRBV24-1 and TRBJ1-5; no clear D gene. V dropped 4 bases and J dropped 3 bases, with 9 bases sitting between them. CDR3 length: 14 amino acids. Germline CDR1 is KGHDR and CDR2 is SFDVKD. The chain's CDR3 is CATSERSPNQPQHF. CDR3 nucleotide sequence: TGTGCCACCAGTGAGCGGAGCCCCAATCAGCCCCAGCATTTT.

This clonotype was recorded a few times. The rearrangement links TRBV7-9 to TRBJ2-7; a weak D match, TRBD1 (6 bases). The CDR3 sequence is 15 residues long. Germline CDR1 reads SEHNR; CDR2 reads FQNEAQ (reference sequence). V shed 1 base and J shed 4 bases, with 14 bases lying between them. The CDR3 loop reads CASSLEATGYYEQYF. The CDR3 region has the DNA TGTGCCAGCAGCTTAGAGGCGACAGGCTATTACGAGCAGTACTTC.

The chain carries TRBV12-3 or TRBV12-4 and TRBJ1-1; D uncertain. V was cut by 5 bases and J by 14 bases, with 21 bases left in between. The CDR3 runs to 13 residues. CDR3 in DNA: TGTGCCAGCAGTCCCGGGTCCCCTGAAACAGCCTTCTTT. Translation: CASSPGSPETAFF.

This clonotype was found a few times. The V call is TRBV3-1, the J call TRBJ1-1; TRBD1 is a possible D gene (6 bases). The ends were cut back, 5 bases at V and 6 bases at J, with 25 bases in the middle. CDR1 is LGHDT and CDR2 is YNNKEL in the germline V gene (reference sequence). This CDR3 spans 17 amino acids. CDR3 coding DNA: TGTGCCAGCAGCAAGCGACAGGAGAGGAGTTTTCGGGCTGAAGCTTTCTTT. Encoded protein: CASSKRQERSFRAEAFF.

V gene TRBV6-5 combines with J gene TRBJ1-6, with D possibly TRBD1 on 5 matching bases. The V gene's germline CDR1 is MNHEY and CDR2 SVGAGI. V lost 6 bases and J lost 16, with 13 bases in between. This CDR3 contains 11 residues. The CDR3 DNA reads as TGTGCCAGCAGGGGAATCAGGGTTCTCCACTTT. Translation gives CASRGIRVLHF.

The table lists this clonotype with a few counts. This rearrangement joins TRBV24-1 to TRBJ2-1; D call uncertain. With 4 bases removed from V and 10 bases from J, the gap between germline ends came to 10 bases. Germline CDR1 reads KGHDR; CDR2 reads SFDVKD. This CDR3 has 12 residues. The CDR3 is CATSDPLQEQFF. The CDR3 DNA reads TGTGCCACCAGTGACCCGTTACAGGAGCAGTTCTTC.

The CDR3 here is CASSQEQLSYEQYF. In nucleotides, the CDR3 is TGCGCCAGCAGCCAAGAGCAGTTGTCCTACGAGCAGTACTTC. The chain is built from TRBV4-1 and TRBJ2-7; D gene uncertain. Trimming left V 0 bases short and J 1 base short, with 7 bases between. Germline V gene lookup returns CDR1 MGHRA and CDR2 YSYEKL. There are 14 residues in the CDR3.

This sequence joins TRBV5-6 and TRBJ1-4; TRBD1 matches at 10 bases. Germline V gives CDR1 SGHDT, CDR2 YYEEEE. This CDR3 is 14 amino acids long. Unmatched junction bases numbered 3, after V lost 3 bases and J lost 7 bases. The CDR3 coding sequence is TGTGCCAGCAGCTCCGGGACAGGGGTTGAAAAACTGTTTTTT. Translating gives CASSSGTGVEKLFF.

V is TRBV3-1 and J is TRBJ2-1, with 8 bases that match TRBD2. The CDR3 covers 20 residues. V dropped 0 bases and J dropped 2; count of bases not matched to a gene: 15. Germline-derived CDR1 and CDR2 are LGHDT and YNNKEL (reference sequence). CDR3 loop: CASSQDRAGEVSGTYNEQFF. The CDR3 nucleotides are TGTGCCAGCAGCCAAGACAGAGCGGGAGAAGTAAGCGGGACCTACAATGAGCAGTTCTTC.

In this sample, this clonotype turned up a few times. The CDR3 is CASSVLLGDRAYNEQFF. CDR3 bases: TGTGCCAGCAGCGTCCTTCTTGGGGACAGGGCCTACAATGAGCAGTTCTTC. The chain has TRBV7-9 and TRBJ2-1; TRBD1 aligns across 9 bases. The germline CDR1 and CDR2 sequences are SEHNR and FQNEAQ (reference sequence). With V trimmed by 5 bases and J by 2 bases, 10 bases remained unmatched. This CDR3 contains 17 residues.

This clonotype was observed a few times. This chain joins TRBV4-2 and TRBJ2-3, with D maybe TRBD2 (6 bases). CDR1 and CDR2 from the germline V gene are LGHNA and YNFKEQ. The CDR3 consists of 17 residues. V was trimmed by 0 bases and J by 0 bases, leaving 13 bases between them. CDR3 sequence (DNA): TGTGCCAGCAGCCAAGATCCAAGCGGGCCTAGCACAGATACGCAGTATTTT. Amino acid sequence: CASSQDPSGPSTDTQYF.

This chain joins TRBV20-1 and TRBJ1-2; D perhaps matches TRBD1 (6 bases). The germline gives CDR1 DFQATT, CDR2 SNEGSKA (reference sequence). The CDR3 contains 14 residues. The ends were cut back, 5 bases at V and 4 bases at J, with 17 bases in the middle. CDR3 residues: CSADDTGPGYGYTF. CDR3 DNA: TGCAGTGCTGACGACACAGGGCCCGGCTATGGCTACACCTTC.

The table lists this clonotype with a few counts. The gene calls are TRBV5-1 and TRBJ1-4, with D perhaps matching TRBD1 (6 bases). The CDR3 is 14 residues long. V lost 5 bases to trimming and J lost 8 bases, with 16 bases between them. Per germline, CDR1 SGHRS and CDR2 YFSETQ. In DNA form, the CDR3 reads TGCGCCAGCAGACAGGGACCTACCAGCGAAAAACTGTTTTTT. Translated: CASRQGPTSEKLFF. Supplemented by reference TRBV5-1 and TRBJ1-4, the full variable domain reads KAGVTQTPRYLIKTRGQQVTLSCSPISGHRSVSWYQQTPGQGLQFLFEYFSETQRNKGNFPGRFSGRQFSNSRSEMNVSTLELGDSALYLCASRQGPTSEKLFFGSGTQLSVL.

This clonotype has a handful of counts. A junction end diverges from the germline sequence, so it may reflect a read error. This chain connects TRBV12-3 or TRBV12-4 to TRBJ2-5; no definite D call. CDR3 size: 14 residues. In nucleotides, the CDR3 is TGTGCCAGCAGCACCTTCTGGCAGAACCCCCGCAACCACTTC. Amino acid sequence: CASSTFWQNPRNHF.

The chain employs TRBV24-1 and TRBJ2-3; D might be TRBD1 (6 bases). There are 15 residues in the CDR3. V was pared by 4 bases and J by 0 bases, with 10 bases between. Germline V gene sequence: CDR1 KGHDR, CDR2 SFDVKD. For the CDR3, the DNA is TGTGCCACCAGTGAAACAGGGTTTAGCACAGATACGCAGTATTTT. The encoded protein is CATSETGFSTDTQYF.

The chain carries TRBV15 and TRBJ1-3, with unresolved D. V lost 3 bases and J lost 3, with 15 bases in between. The germline V gene has CDR1 LNHNV and CDR2 YYDKDF (reference sequence). This CDR3 spans 16 amino acids. The CDR3 DNA is TGTGCCACCAGCAGCCGCCCGCGGGGTTTTGGAAACACCATATATTTT. It encodes CATSSRPRGFGNTIYF.

A few counts support this clonotype. This chain connects TRBV20-1 to TRBJ2-1, with 13 bases fitting TRBD2. Germline trimming cut 4 bases from V and 6 bases from J; bases unmatched to any gene: 9. Germline V lookup: CDR1 DFQATT, CDR2 SNEGSKA (reference sequence). This CDR3 region has 16 residues. The CDR3, as DNA: TGCAGTGCTATTGGGACTAGCGGGATCATCGGCAATGAGCAGTTCTTC. Translation: CSAIGTSGIIGNEQFF.

This clonotype showed up many times. J is TRBJ2-7 and V is TRBV27; no reliable D call. The CDR3 contains 10 residues. Germline CDR1 MNHEY, CDR2 SMNVEV (reference sequence). V lost 4 bases to trimming and J lost 2 bases, with 0 bases between them. CDR3 nucleotide sequence: TGTGCCAGCAGTTCCTACGAGCAGTACTTC. Its translation: CASSSYEQYF.

This clonotype was counted at least ten times. The chain carries TRBV7-2 and TRBJ2-7, with 9 bases identical to TRBD2. Germline loops: CDR1 SGHTA, CDR2 FQGNSA. The CDR3 consists of 15 residues. Unmatched junction bases numbered 3, after V lost 1 base and J lost 2 bases. The CDR3 bases are TGTGCCAGCAGCTTAGGACTAGCGGCAGCCTACGAGCAGTACTTC. Translating gives CASSLGLAAAYEQYF.

This clonotype was counted between two and nine times. The CDR3 sequence is CASTPFGRESTDTQYF. The CDR3 DNA reads TGTGCCAGCACTCCCTTCGGACGGGAGTCCACAGATACGCAGTATTTT. The chain carries TRBV7-9 and TRBJ2-3, with D tentatively TRBD2 (6 bases). The CDR3 has 16 amino acids. Germline values: CDR1 SEHNR, CDR2 FQNEAQ (reference sequence). Trimming cost V 7 bases and J 2 bases, with 19 bases left between them.

This clonotype turned up a few times. This chain uses TRBV2 with TRBJ2-7; possibly TRBD1 for D (6 bases). Trimming took off 7 bases at V and 3 bases at J, with 13 bases between the two ends. CDR3 size: 13 residues. The germline gives CDR1 SNHLY, CDR2 FYNNEI. The CDR3 sequence: CASNTGFNYEQYF. The DNA of the CDR3 is TGTGCCAGCAATACAGGGTTCAACTACGAGCAGTACTTC.